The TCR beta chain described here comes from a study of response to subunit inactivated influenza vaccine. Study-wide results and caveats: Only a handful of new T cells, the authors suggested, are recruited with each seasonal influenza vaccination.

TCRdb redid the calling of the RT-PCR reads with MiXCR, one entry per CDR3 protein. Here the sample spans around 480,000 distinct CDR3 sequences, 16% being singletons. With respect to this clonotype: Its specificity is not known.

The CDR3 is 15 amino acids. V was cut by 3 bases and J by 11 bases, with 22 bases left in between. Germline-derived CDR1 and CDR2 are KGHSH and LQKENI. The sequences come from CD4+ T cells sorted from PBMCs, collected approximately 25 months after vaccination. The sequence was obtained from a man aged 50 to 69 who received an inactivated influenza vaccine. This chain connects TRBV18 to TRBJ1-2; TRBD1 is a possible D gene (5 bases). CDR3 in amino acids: CASSPSTGDLTPYTF. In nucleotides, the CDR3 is TGTGCCAGCTCACCCTCAACGGGGGACCTTACACCTTACACCTTC. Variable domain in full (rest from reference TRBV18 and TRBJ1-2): NAGVMQNPRHLVRRRGQEARLRCSPMKGHSHVYWYRQLPEEGLKFMVYLQKENIIDESGMPKERFSAEFPKEGPSILRIQQVVRGDSAAYFCASSPSTGDLTPYTFGSGTRLTVV.